The present entry profiles one TCR beta chain with its context. What it binds is not known. Here immunoSEQ multiplex PCR was the method, and the copy in TCRdb shows in-frame clones only, minus some. The sample holds about 12,000 clones, approximately 71% seen once. The rectum was sampled with one to two pinch biopsies at colonoscopy. Control subjects, colonoscoped for suspected IBD, had macroscopically and histologically normal endoscopy. The germline V and J ends were trimmed by 0 bases and 5 bases, with 18 bases remaining between them. Germline CDR1 is LGHNT and CDR2 is FRNRAP. The CDR3 covers 17 residues. The data derive from a study of pediatric ulcerative colitis. Study-level points and caveats: Compared with controls, ulcerative colitis showed greater blood-rectum clone sharing. Two rectal clonotypes were found only in ulcerative colitis patients, all of them.

The sequenced sample was gut tissue. The chain combines TRBV12-5 with TRBJ2-3; tentative D call: TRBD1 (6 bases). This receptor was identified in a boy aged 5-17 years who was a control in a study of pediatric ulcerative colitis. CDR3 nucleotides: TGTGCTAGTGGTTTGGTGTATGGACAGAGAAGGGGAGATACGCAGTATTTT. Translation gives CASGLVYGQRRGDTQYF.